The clone carrying this T cell receptor beta chain turned up a few times. As yet, its antigen is unknown. This record comes from a study of T cell repertoires in cytomegalovirus infection. At the level of the study: From public TCR beta signatures came an indication of both CMV infection and matching HLA type. Notes on the study in general: Totalled public TCR beta family frequency picked out people who carried CMV plus the relevant HLA. HLA-C-restricted CMV-specific TCR beta clonotypes were dominant in the ex vivo response.

TCRdb re-called the reads through MiXCR, storing one row per CDR3 protein. This table has more than 150,000 distinct CDR3 sequences, over 15% appearing once. The CDR3 runs to 14 residues. Looked up from germline, CDR1 is MDHEN and CDR2 is SYDVKM. V lost 6 bases to trimming and J lost 4 bases, with 13 bases between them. This sequence originates from a human donor in good health (CMV status not recorded). Some clones in this sample may be carry-over from other donors' samples. The sequenced sample consisted of CD8+ T cells from PBMCs. The chain joins TRBV28 to TRBJ2-1, with a tentative D call TRBD2 (6 bases). CDR3 DNA sequence: TGTGCCAGCAGGGAGGGTCTAGTTTACAATGAGCAGTTCTTC. Translated: CASREGLVYNEQFF.